This T cell receptor beta chain comes out of a study of blood T cells in healthy people across ages. The CDR3 is 14 residues long. V lost 7 bases, J lost 3 bases, and 4 bases stayed unmatched. Germline CDR1 is SQVTM and CDR2 is ANQGSEA. A second PCR of about 6 to 11 cycles used a sample-barcoded 5' primer and a J-beta primer mix. In TCRdb, the 5' RACE reads were re-called with MiXCR into one record per CDR3 protein. The table lists fewer than 700,000 distinct CDR3 sequences, roughly 43% of them singletons. The chain is built from TRBV29-1 and TRBJ2-1; 12 nucleotides line up with TRBD2. The sample comprised blood. The sequence was obtained from an older man in good health. CDR3 residues: CSARLAGVYNEQFF. For the CDR3, the DNA is TGCAGCGCGCGACTAGCGGGAGTCTACAATGAGCAGTTCTTC.